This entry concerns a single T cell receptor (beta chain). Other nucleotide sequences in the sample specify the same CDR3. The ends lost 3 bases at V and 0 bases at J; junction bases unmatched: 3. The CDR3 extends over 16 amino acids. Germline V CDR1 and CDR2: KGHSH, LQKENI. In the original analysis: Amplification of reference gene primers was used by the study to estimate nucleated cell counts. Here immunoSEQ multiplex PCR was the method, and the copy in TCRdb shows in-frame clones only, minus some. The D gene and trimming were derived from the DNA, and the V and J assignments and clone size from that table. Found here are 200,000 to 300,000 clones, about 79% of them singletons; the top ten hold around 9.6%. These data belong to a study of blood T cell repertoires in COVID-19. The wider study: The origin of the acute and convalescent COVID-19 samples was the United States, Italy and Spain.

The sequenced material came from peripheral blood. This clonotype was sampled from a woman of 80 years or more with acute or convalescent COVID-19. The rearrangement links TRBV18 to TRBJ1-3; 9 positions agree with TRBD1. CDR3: CASSPGQGFSGNTIYF. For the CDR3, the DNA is TGTGCCAGCTCACCGGGACAGGGCTTCTCTGGAAACACCATATATTTT.